These 9 T cell receptor beta chains share one sample of origin, sequenced in a study of T cell responses to AZD1222 COVID-19 vaccine. Repertoires were generated with immunoSEQ multiplex PCR, while TCRdb's copy carries only in-frame clones and drops some. In the table there are 100,000 or so clones, 85% to 90% of which are singletons. The input for sequencing was peripheral blood, taken on day 0 of AZD1222 vaccination. The receptors originated from an adult in good health.

Comment on this clone: The same CDR3 also results from other DNA sequences found in this sample. This sequence joins TRBV7-2 and TRBJ2-1, with 8 bases that match TRBD2. In germline, CDR1 is SGHTA, CDR2 FQGNSA. The CDR3 is 15 amino acids. The ends lost 1 base at V and 3 bases at J; junction bases unmatched: 2. This CDR3 is CASSLGLASYNEQFF. CDR3 in DNA: TGTGCCAGCAGCTTAGGACTAGCGAGCTACAATGAGCAGTTCTTC.

The chain carries TRBV9 and TRBJ1-3; D may be TRBD1 (6 bases). V shed 2 bases and J shed 4 bases, with 10 bases lying between them. Germline CDR1 reads SGDLS; CDR2 reads YYNGEE. The CDR3 runs to 14 residues. CDR3 region: CASSVQGYGNTIYF. The CDR3 DNA follows: TGTGCCAGCAGCGTCCAGGGGTACGGAAACACCATATATTTT.

The J gene is TRBJ1-3, the V gene TRBV3-1 (or the pseudogene TRBV3-2); tentatively, D is TRBD1 (5 bases). With 5 bases removed from V and 0 bases from J, the gap between germline ends came to 11 bases. The CDR3 has 15 amino acids. Germline values: CDR1 LGHDT, CDR2 YNNKEL (reference sequence). CDR3 nucleotide sequence: TGTGCCAGCAGCGACACAGGAGCCTCTGGAAACACCATATATTTT. Protein product: CASSDTGASGNTIYF.

The chain combines TRBV11-1 with TRBJ2-7; TRBD1 aligns across 8 bases. Germline trimming cut 2 bases from V and 5 bases from J; bases unmatched to any gene: 8. Germline V CDR1 and CDR2: SGHAT, FQDESV (reference sequence). The CDR3 runs 15 residues. This chain's CDR3 is CASSLHQGAPNEQYF. The CDR3 nucleotides read TGTGCCAGCAGCTTACATCAGGGGGCTCCGAACGAGCAGTACTTC.

The chain carries TRBV6-2 or TRBV6-3 and TRBJ2-2; D is ambiguous. Trimming took off 6 bases at V and 6 bases at J, with 11 bases between the two ends. This CDR3 contains 13 residues. CDR1 and CDR2 from the germline V gene are MNHEY and SVGEGT. The CDR3 here is CASSTSDSGELFF. CDR3 in DNA: TGTGCCAGCAGCACGTCCGATTCCGGGGAGCTGTTTTTT.

The chain employs TRBV4-2 and TRBJ1-5; maybe TRBD1 (6 bases). The CDR3 consists of 18 residues. V was clipped by 1 base and J by 7 bases, with 23 bases between them. The germline V gene has CDR1 LGHNA and CDR2 YNFKEQ. CDR3 bases: TGTGCCAGCAGCCAAGCTGTCAAGGGGGGCTCTTCAGGACAGCCCCAGCATTTT. Translating it yields CASSQAVKGGSSGQPQHF.

The chain uses TRBV6-5 and TRBJ2-1; no definite D call. There are 12 residues in the CDR3. Germline V gives CDR1 MNHEY, CDR2 SVGAGI. The V and J ends lost 7 bases and 7 bases respectively, with 11 bases between them. CDR3 sequence reads: CASTSPGNEQFF. The CDR3 DNA follows: TGTGCCAGCACTTCCCCGGGTAATGAGCAGTTCTTC.

This chain connects TRBV10-3 to TRBJ2-7, with D tentatively TRBD1 (5 bases). V was trimmed by 8 bases and J by 3 bases, leaving 14 bases between them. The CDR3 contains 13 residues. CDR1 is ENHRY, CDR2 SYGVKD, per germline. The CDR3 region is CAIGQGFSYEQYF. The CDR3 coding sequence is TGTGCCATCGGGCAGGGCTTTAGCTACGAGCAGTACTTC.

The rearrangement joins TRBV7-9 to TRBJ2-5; 9 positions agree with TRBD2. Germline CDR1 reads SEHNR; CDR2 reads FQNEAQ (reference sequence). The CDR3 totals 16 residues. The V segment lost 4 bases and the J segment 1 base; nucleotides outside the gene matches: 7. The CDR3 loop reads CASSSLAGEGQETQYF. CDR3 sequence (DNA): TGTGCCAGCAGCTCTTTAGCGGGAGAGGGCCAAGAGACCCAGTACTTC. Using reference TRBV7-9 and TRBJ2-5 for the parts outside the CDR3, the full variable domain is DTGVSQNPRHKITKRGQNVTFRCDPISEHNRLYWYRQTLGQGPEFLTYFQNEAQLEKSRLLSDRFSAERPKGSFSTLEIQRTEQGDSAMYLCASSSLAGEGQETQYFGPGTRLLVL.